These 11 T cell receptor beta chains were sequenced from one sample in a study of cytomegalovirus exposure and HLA in healthy donors. The PCR employed 60 Vbeta primers together with 13 Jbeta primers. Assay: immunoSEQ multiplex PCR; the TCRdb copy retains only in-frame clones and omits some. The top ten hold around 1.5% of the sample, which has 150,000 to 200,000 clones, around 80% seen once. The sequenced sample consisted of PBMCs. These receptors all stem from a girl between 5 and 17 years old in good health and CMV-seropositive.

This sequence joins TRBV5-1 and TRBJ2-7; TRBD1 agrees at 8 bases. The CDR3 is made up of 14 amino acids. Germline V gives CDR1 SGHRS, CDR2 YFSETQ. The junction had 7 bases not matched to a gene; V was cut back by 5 bases and J by 3 bases. CDR3 coding DNA: TGCGCCAGCAGGAAGCGGACAGGGTTCTACGAGCAGTACTTC. As protein: CASRKRTGFYEQYF.

The sample holds one count of this clone. The J gene is TRBJ1-1, the V gene TRBV5-6, with 7 bases lining up with TRBD1. J was trimmed by 8 bases and V by 2 bases; bases with no gene match: 3. CDR1 and CDR2 from the germline V gene are SGHDT and YYEEEE. The CDR3 is 12 residues long. As DNA, the CDR3 is TGTGCCAGCAGCTTTGGACAGGCCGAAGCTTTCTTT. Its protein is CASSFGQAEAFF.

The CDR3 DNA follows: TGTGCCATCAGTGACTGGACAGGGGGCCCTTCCAATCAGCCCCAGCATTTT. It specifies CAISDWTGGPSNQPQHF. The gene calls are TRBV10-3 and TRBJ1-5, with TRBD1 identical over 11 bases. The CDR3 spans 17 residues. Unmatched junction bases numbered 7, after V lost 3 bases and J lost 3 bases. Germline loops: CDR1 ENHRY, CDR2 SYGVKD.

This chain links TRBV4-2 with TRBJ2-1, with 9 bases identical to TRBD2. The V gene's germline CDR1 is LGHNA and CDR2 YNFKEQ. There are 16 residues in the CDR3. Trimming cost V 0 bases and J 7 bases; bases outside gene matches: 7. CDR3 sequence: CASSQDDAGGVNEQFF. In DNA, the CDR3 is TGTGCCAGCAGCCAAGATGATGCGGGGGGGGTGAATGAGCAGTTCTTC.

V gene TRBV15 combines with J gene TRBJ1-3; weak D call: TRBD1 (5 bases). Looked up from germline, CDR1 is LNHNV and CDR2 is YYDKDF (reference sequence). This CDR3 has 17 residues. V was pared by 3 bases and J by 7 bases, with 22 bases between. CDR3 coding DNA: TGTGCCACCAGCAGGACTCCAATTTCAGGGTCAGGGAACACCATATATTTT. Translating it yields CATSRTPISGSGNTIYF. Full variable domain (remainder filled in from reference TRBV15 and TRBJ1-3): DAMVIQNPRYQVTQFGKPVTLSCSQTLNHNVMYWYQQKSSQAPKLLFHYYDKDFNNEADTPDNFQSRRPNTSFCFLDIRSPGLGDTAMYLCATSRTPISGSGNTIYFGEGSWLTVV.

This chain joins TRBV29-1 and TRBJ2-5; possible D gene TRBD1, 6 bases. V lost 7 bases, J lost 5 bases, and 17 bases lay in between. The CDR3 runs to 13 residues. Germline CDR1 and CDR2: SQVTM and ANQGSEA. CDR3 sequence (DNA): TGCAGCGGGAACTCGCAGGGGCGGGAGACCCAGTACTTC. It is translated as CSGNSQGRETQYF.

This chain connects TRBV27 to TRBJ1-1, with D perhaps TRBD1 (5 bases). The CDR3 is made up of 15 amino acids. The V end was cut by 5 bases, the J end by 0 bases, with 13 bases between. Germline-derived CDR1 and CDR2 are MNHEY and SMNVEV (reference sequence). The DNA for the CDR3 is TGTGCCAGCAGTCCAGGGCTTACGATGAACACTGAAGCTTTCTTT. As protein: CASSPGLTMNTEAFF.

The CDR3 protein is CASSLGQGNVELFF. The CDR3 DNA reads TGCGCCAGCAGCTTGGGACAGGGAAACGTGGAACTGTTTTTT. This chain joins TRBV5-1 and TRBJ1-4; 7 positions agree with TRBD1. The germline V gene has CDR1 SGHRS and CDR2 YFSETQ. Trimming cost V 0 bases and J 12 bases; bases outside gene matches: 8. This CDR3 spans 14 amino acids.

The CDR3 sequence is CASSQTGGFEKLFF. CDR3 coding DNA: TGTGCCAGCAGCCAGACAGGGGGCTTTGAAAAACTGTTTTTT. The genes are TRBV27 and TRBJ1-4; 10 bases match TRBD1. The germline V gene encodes CDR1 MNHEY and CDR2 SMNVEV (reference sequence). The CDR3 is 14 amino acids. Unmatched junction bases numbered 5, after V lost 6 bases and J lost 7 bases.

CDR3 sequence reads: CASSSTGTGTLLSYNEQFF. DNA for the CDR3: TGTGCCAGCAGCTCTACCGGGACAGGGACCCTCCTTTCCTACAATGAGCAGTTCTTC. This sequence joins TRBV9 and TRBJ2-1; 9 nucleotides line up with TRBD1. The ends lost 4 bases at V and 1 base at J; junction bases unmatched: 15. The CDR3 runs to 19 residues. Germline CDR1 reads SGDLS; CDR2 reads YYNGEE.

This chain joins TRBV4-1 and TRBJ1-5; TRBD1 is a possible D gene (5 bases). The germline V and J ends were trimmed by 4 bases and 3 bases, with 13 bases remaining between them. This CDR3 has 15 amino acids. Looked up from germline, CDR1 is MGHRA and CDR2 is YSYEKL. The CDR3 DNA is TGCGCCAGCAGCCGAGGGGAGGTTTACAATCAGCCCCAGCATTTT. This codes for CASSRGEVYNQPQHF.